Presented here are 6 T cell receptor beta chains from one specimen sequenced in a study of blood T cell repertoires in COVID-19 (dated by TCRdb to about 2020). Library method: the immunoSEQ multiplex PCR assay. The source is immuneACCESS, and TCRdb retained only in-frame sequences with V and J called. Part of the clones is not carried over; for the studies checked, unresolved V genes explain less than half of this, and the remainder is unexplained. The sample yields under 300,000 clones; 83% were counted once. The top ten hold more than 8% of the sample. Sequencing was performed on peripheral blood. The receptors here all came from a woman aged 50 to 60 who had recovered from COVID-19.

The J gene is TRBJ2-7, the V gene TRBV7-2; 7 bases are a match to TRBD2. V was clipped by 1 base and J by 7 bases; unmatched bases: 7. The CDR3 extends over 14 amino acids. Per the germline V gene, CDR1 is SGHTA and CDR2 is FQGNSA. CDR3 protein: CASSLGGSPREQYF. CDR3 DNA sequence: TGTGCCAGCAGCTTAGGCGGGAGCCCCAGGGAGCAGTACTTC.

A remark on this clone: The same CDR3 can be traced to other DNA sequences in this sample. The J gene is TRBJ2-1, the V gene TRBV7-9; D is possibly TRBD2 (6 bases). Trimming shortened V by 1 base and J by 7 bases, and 8 bases separated the two germline ends. Germline CDR1 is SEHNR and CDR2 is FQNEAQ (reference sequence). The CDR3 covers 13 residues. The CDR3 DNA reads as TGTGCCAGCAGCTTAGGGACTATAAATGAGCAGTTCTTC. Translating gives CASSLGTINEQFF.

This clone was seen more than once but under ten times. The chain recombines TRBV27 with TRBJ1-6, with 7 bases identical to TRBD1. Germline V CDR1 and CDR2: MNHEY, SMNVEV (reference sequence). The CDR3 spans 14 residues. Trimming cost V 5 bases and J 7 bases; bases outside gene matches: 5. In DNA, the CDR3 is TGTGCCAGCAGTCTAGGGACAGAGAATTCACCCCTCCACTTT. Its protein is CASSLGTENSPLHF.

V and J are TRBV5-1 and TRBJ1-6, with a possible D match to TRBD1 (5 bases). The CDR3 runs 14 residues. V lost 5 bases, J lost 12 bases, and 18 bases lay in between. The germline gives CDR1 SGHRS, CDR2 YFSETQ. The DNA of the CDR3 is TGCGCCAGCAGTCTCGGACAAGGGGTACAACCCCTCCACTTT. This encodes CASSLGQGVQPLHF.

The chain couples TRBV4-3 to TRBJ1-2; perhaps TRBD1 as D (5 bases). There are 15 residues in the CDR3. V was clipped by 0 bases and J by 7 bases, with 15 bases between them. Germline CDR1 and CDR2: LGHNA and YSLEER. CDR3 loop: CASSQEPQAGGGYTF. CDR3 DNA sequence: TGCGCCAGCAGCCAAGAGCCACAGGCTGGCGGTGGCTACACCTTC.

The chain has TRBV6-5 and TRBJ1-2, with D maybe TRBD1 (5 bases). Per the germline V gene, CDR1 is MNHEY and CDR2 is SVGAGI. Trimming shortened V by 8 bases and J by 2 bases, and 12 bases separated the two germline ends. This CDR3 contains 13 residues. The CDR3, as DNA: TGTGCCAGCGGGGCCTCGACAAACTATGGCTACACCTTC. Its protein product is CASGASTNYGYTF.